Sequencing of this TCR beta chain was carried out in a study of T cell changes during pregnancy in multiple sclerosis. V was clipped by 8 bases and J by 4 bases, with 13 bases between them. The CDR3 length is 13 residues. Germline lookup yields CDR1 MDHEN and CDR2 SYDVKM. Sequenced by immunoSEQ multiplex PCR; TCRdb stores in-frame clones only, minus some. Of about 87,000 clones listed, around 93% are singletons. The sequencing here drew on peripheral blood, taken in the third trimester of pregnancy. The TCR was taken from a female donor in good health, enrolled as a control in a pregnancy study. This chain joins TRBV28 and TRBJ2-3, with D possibly TRBD1 on 5 matching bases. In DNA form, the CDR3 reads TGTGCCAGCGGTCCCCAGGGCCCAGATACGCAGTATTTT. It encodes CASGPQGPDTQYF.